This record looks at one TCR beta chain sequence and its context. Its matching antigen is unknown. The data were taken from a study of CD8+ T cells in alopecia areata. Whole-study results and caveats: The study found TCR sharing across patients less clear than in mice, possibly for HLA reasons. Across lesional scalp, and particularly alopecia totalis/universalis, clonality surpassed that of normal scalp.

Germline V gene lookup returns CDR1 SNHLY and CDR2 FYNNEI. Trimming cost V 9 bases and J 13 bases, with 18 bases left between them. The length of the CDR3 is 11 residues. Sequencing templates came from extracted RNA that was reverse transcribed into cDNA. The protocol was immunoSEQ multiplex PCR, while the TCRdb copy is restricted to in-frame clones and leaves out a portion. In the table there are 100,000 to 150,000 clones, approximately 49% of which are singletons. Alopecia areata patients had lesional scalp punch biopsies and peripheral blood taken from them. Here the sequenced sample was CD8+ T cells sorted from blood, taken at week 0. The source is a human donor with alopecia areata. The rearrangement joins TRBV2 to TRBJ1-2, with D tentatively TRBD1 (5 bases). In DNA, the CDR3 is TGTGCCAGTGGGAGGGAAGGACACGGCACCTTC. Its translation: CASGREGHGTF. Full variable domain (outside the CDR3, taken from reference TRBV2 and TRBJ1-2): EPEVTQTPSHQVTQMGQEVILRCVPISNHLYFYWYRQILGQKVEFLVSFYNNEISEKSEIFDDQFSVERPDGSNFTLKIRSTKLEDSAMYFCASGREGHGTFGSGTRLTVV.